Sequencing of this T cell receptor beta chain was carried out in a study of T cell responses to AZD1222 COVID-19 vaccine. Germline lookup yields CDR1 PRHDT and CDR2 FYEKMQ (reference sequence). Trimming left V 1 base short and J 7 bases short, with 13 bases between. This CDR3 has 14 residues. TCRdb's copy holds only in-frame clones and misses some; the assay was immunoSEQ multiplex PCR. The sample has over 100,000 clones; roughly 86% are singletons. The sample consisted of peripheral blood, taken 28 days after the second AZD1222 dose. This chain connects TRBV13 to TRBJ1-2; D is perhaps TRBD1 (6 bases). The receptor was derived from an adult who received the AZD1222 COVID-19 vaccine. Written as DNA, the CDR3 is TGTGCCAGCAGCTTAGCGGGGGGCAGGGTTGGCTACACCTTC. This translates into CASSLAGGRVGYTF.